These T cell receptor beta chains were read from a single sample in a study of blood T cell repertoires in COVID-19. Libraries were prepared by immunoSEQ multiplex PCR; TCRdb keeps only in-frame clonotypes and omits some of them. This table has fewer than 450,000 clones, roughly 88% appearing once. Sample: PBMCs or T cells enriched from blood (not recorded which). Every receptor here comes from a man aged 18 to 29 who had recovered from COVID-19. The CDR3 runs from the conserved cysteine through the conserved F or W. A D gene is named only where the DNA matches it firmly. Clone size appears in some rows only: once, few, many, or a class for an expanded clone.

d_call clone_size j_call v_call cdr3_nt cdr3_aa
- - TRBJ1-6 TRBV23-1 TGCGCCAGCAGTCCTATCTTGGGGCCAAATTCACCCCTCCACTTT CASSPILGPNSPLHF
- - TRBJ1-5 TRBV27 TGTGCCAGCAGCCCACAGGGAGGGGATCAGCCCCAGCATTTT CASSPQGGDQPQHF
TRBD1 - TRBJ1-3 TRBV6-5 TGTGCCAGCACTACTACAGGGGCTGGAAACACCATATATTTT CASTTTGAGNTIYF
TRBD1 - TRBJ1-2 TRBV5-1 TGCGCCAGCAGCTCCGCGGTGGGACAGGCCTATGGCTACACCTTC CASSSAVGQAYGYTF
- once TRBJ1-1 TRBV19 TGTGCCAGTAAGAAACAGTTGAACACTGAAGCTTTCTTT CASKKQLNTEAFF
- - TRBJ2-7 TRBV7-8 TGTGCCAGCGAAGCGGAAAGCTCCTACGAGCAGTACTTC CASEAESSYEQYF
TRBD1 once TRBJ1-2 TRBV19 TGTGCCAGTAGTGAGGACAGGAACTATGGCTACACCTTC CASSEDRNYGYTF
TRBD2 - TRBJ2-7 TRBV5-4 TGTGCCAGCAGCGCGAGCCTCTGGGCGGGGGATTCCTACGAGCAGTACTTC CASSASLWAGDSYEQYF
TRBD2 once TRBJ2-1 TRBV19 TGTGCCAGTAGTATAGATCCTAGCGGGGGGGCCTATGAGCAGTTCTTC CASSIDPSGGAYEQFF
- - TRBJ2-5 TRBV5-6 TGTGCCAGCAGCTTCTCCGCAGGGCGAGAGACCCAGTACTTC CASSFSAGRETQYF
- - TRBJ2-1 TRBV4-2 TGTGCCAGCAGCCATCCAGAGGGCAGCTACAATGAGCAGTTCTTC CASSHPEGSYNEQFF
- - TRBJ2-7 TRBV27 TGTGCCAGCAGTCCTACCTCTCTCTCCTACGAGCAGTACTTC CASSPTSLSYEQYF
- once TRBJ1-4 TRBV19 TGTGCCAGTAGTATTTCGGGGGGCGATTGGAGCGAAAAACTGTTTTTT CASSISGGDWSEKLFF
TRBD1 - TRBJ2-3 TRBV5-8 TGTGCCAGCAGCCAGCGGACAGGGCGGCATACGCAGTATTTT CASSQRTGRHTQYF
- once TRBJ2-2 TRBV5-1 TGCGCCAGCAGCTTTATAGGAGTCGGGGAGCTGTTTTTT CASSFIGVGELFF
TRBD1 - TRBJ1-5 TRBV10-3 TGTGCCACCCGGGACAGGGAGGGCGGTCAGCCCCAGCATTTT CATRDREGGQPQHF
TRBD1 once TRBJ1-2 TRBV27 TGTGCCAGCAGTAACACAGGGGGCGTCTATGGCTACACCTTC CASSNTGGVYGYTF
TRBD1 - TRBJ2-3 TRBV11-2 TGTGCCAGCAGCCTTGGAGCAGGGGGCCCAGATACGCAGTATTTT CASSLGAGGPDTQYF